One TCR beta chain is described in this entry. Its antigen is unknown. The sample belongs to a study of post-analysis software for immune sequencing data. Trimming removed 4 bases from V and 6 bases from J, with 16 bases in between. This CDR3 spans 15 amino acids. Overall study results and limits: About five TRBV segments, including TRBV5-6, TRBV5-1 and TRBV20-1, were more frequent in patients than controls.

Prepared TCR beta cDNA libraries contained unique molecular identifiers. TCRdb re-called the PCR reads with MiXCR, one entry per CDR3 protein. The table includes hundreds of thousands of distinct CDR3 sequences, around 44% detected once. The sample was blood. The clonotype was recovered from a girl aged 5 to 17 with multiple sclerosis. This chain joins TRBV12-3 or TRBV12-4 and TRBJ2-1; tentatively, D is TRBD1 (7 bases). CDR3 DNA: TGTGCCAGCAGTTACCCAACAGGGGAGGTCAATGAGCAGTTCTTC. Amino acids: CASSYPTGEVNEQFF.